This TCR beta chain comes out of a study of cytomegalovirus exposure and HLA in healthy donors. V was trimmed by 8 bases and J by 7 bases, leaving 21 bases between them. CDR1 SNHLY and CDR2 FYNNEI come from the germline V gene. The CDR3 spans 15 residues. On this clone itself: Its target is unknown.

A multiplex PCR was run with 60 Vbeta primers and 13 Jbeta primers. Measured with immunoSEQ multiplex PCR; TCRdb has only the in-frame clones, and not every one. Of about 78,000 clones in the sample, around 80% were seen once. Overall study findings and caveats: An apparent linkage of common viral pathogens to several of the most significant clusters emerged in a later analysis. HLA allele associations emerged for around 15,000 TCR beta sequences in a later analysis, at 0.05 false discovery rate.

Sequenced sample: PBMCs. The sequence was collected from a woman between 45 and 60 years old in good health and CMV-seropositive. J is TRBJ2-1 and V is TRBV2; weak D call: TRBD2 (6 bases). CDR3 sequence reads: CASALSPSEVNEQFF. The CDR3 DNA follows: TGTGCCAGCGCGTTATCGCCTAGCGAAGTTAATGAGCAGTTCTTC. Variable domain in full (rest from reference TRBV2 and TRBJ2-1): EPEVTQTPSHQVTQMGQEVILRCVPISNHLYFYWYRQILGQKVEFLVSFYNNEISEKSEIFDDQFSVERPDGSNFTLKIRSTKLEDSAMYFCASALSPSEVNEQFFGPGTRLTVL.